This T cell receptor beta chain was sequenced in a study of blood T cell repertoires in COVID-19. As for the study in general: Collection of acute and convalescent COVID-19 samples took place in the United States, Italy and Spain. Sources were T cells, B-cell-depleted T cells, or PBMCs; the material itself was cDNA or gDNA.

Trimming removed 5 bases from V and 3 bases from J, with 10 bases in between. CDR3 length equals 13 residues. Looked up from germline, CDR1 is LNHDA and CDR2 is SQIVND (reference sequence). Authors' processing steps: Estimation of nucleated cell counts was performed using reference gene primer amplification. Sequencing was performed with immunoSEQ multiplex PCR; in TCRdb, only in-frame clones are kept and a portion is missing. V and J calls and clone size are those listed in that table; D and trimming were worked out from the DNA. There are about 40,000 clones in the sample; approximately 80% occur only once, and about 2.8% lies in the top ten.

The sequenced sample consisted of peripheral blood. The receptor was derived from a woman aged 60-75 years with acute or convalescent COVID-19. The V and J genes are TRBV19 and TRBJ1-2; D perhaps matches TRBD1 (6 bases). The CDR3: CASSQDSDYGYTF. DNA of the CDR3: TGTGCCAGTAGTCAGGACAGCGACTATGGCTACACCTTC.